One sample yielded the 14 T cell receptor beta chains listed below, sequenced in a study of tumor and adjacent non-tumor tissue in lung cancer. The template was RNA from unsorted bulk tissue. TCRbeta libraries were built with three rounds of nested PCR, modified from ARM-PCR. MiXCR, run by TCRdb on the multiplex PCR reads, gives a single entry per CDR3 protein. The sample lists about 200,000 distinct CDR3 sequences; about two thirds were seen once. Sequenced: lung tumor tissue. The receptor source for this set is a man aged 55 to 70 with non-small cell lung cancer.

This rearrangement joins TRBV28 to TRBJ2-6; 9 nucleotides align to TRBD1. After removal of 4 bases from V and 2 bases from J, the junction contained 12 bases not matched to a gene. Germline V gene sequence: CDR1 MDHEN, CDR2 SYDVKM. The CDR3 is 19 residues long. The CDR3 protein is CASSSVVGTGTTGANVLTF. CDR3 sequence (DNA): TGTGCCAGCAGTTCGGTTGTGGGGACAGGGACCACTGGGGCCAACGTCCTGACTTTC. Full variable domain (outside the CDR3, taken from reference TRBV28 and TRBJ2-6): DVKVTQSSRYLVKRTGEKVFLECVQDMDHENMFWYRQDPGLGLRLIYFSYDVKMKEKGDIPEGYSVSREKKERFSLILESASTNQTSMYLCASSSVVGTGTTGANVLTFGAGSRLTVL.

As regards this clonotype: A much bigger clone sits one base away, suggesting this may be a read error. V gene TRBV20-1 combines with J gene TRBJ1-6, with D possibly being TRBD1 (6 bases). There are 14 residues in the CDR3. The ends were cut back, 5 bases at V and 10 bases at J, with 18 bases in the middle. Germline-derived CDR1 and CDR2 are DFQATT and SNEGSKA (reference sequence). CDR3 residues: CSAVEGPGGSPLHF. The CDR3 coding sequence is TGCAGTGCTGTGGAGGGGCCCGGGGGCTCACCCCTCCACTTT.

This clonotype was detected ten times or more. The CDR3 DNA sequence: TGCGCCAGCAGCCAAGATGGGCACCCGGCGAATGAGCAGTTCTTC. It yields the protein CASSQDGHPANEQFF. V usage is TRBV4-3 and J usage is TRBJ2-1; the D is unclear. Germline loops: CDR1 LGHNA, CDR2 YSLEER. V shed 0 bases and J shed 7 bases, with 13 bases lying between them. The CDR3 consists of 15 residues.

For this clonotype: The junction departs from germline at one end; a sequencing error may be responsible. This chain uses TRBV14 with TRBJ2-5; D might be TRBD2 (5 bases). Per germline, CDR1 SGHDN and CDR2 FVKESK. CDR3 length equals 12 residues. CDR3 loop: CASSQLGETEYF. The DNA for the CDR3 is TGTGCCAGCAGCCAATTGGGAGAGACCGAGTACTTC.

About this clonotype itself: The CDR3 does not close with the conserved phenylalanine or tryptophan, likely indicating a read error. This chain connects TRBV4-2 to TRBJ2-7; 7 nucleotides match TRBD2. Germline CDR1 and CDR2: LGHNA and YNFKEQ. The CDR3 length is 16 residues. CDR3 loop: CDSSQERGLGASEQYS. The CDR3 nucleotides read TGTGACAGCAGCCAAGAAAGAGGACTAGGGGCTTCCGAGCAGTACTCC.

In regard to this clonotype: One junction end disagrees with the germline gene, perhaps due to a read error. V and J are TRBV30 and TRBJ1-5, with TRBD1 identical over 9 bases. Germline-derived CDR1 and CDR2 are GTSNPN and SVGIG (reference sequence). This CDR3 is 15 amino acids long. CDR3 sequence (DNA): TGTGCCTGGAGTAATCCGGGACAGGGATCTCAGCCCCATAATTTT. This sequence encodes CAWSNPGQGSQPHNF.

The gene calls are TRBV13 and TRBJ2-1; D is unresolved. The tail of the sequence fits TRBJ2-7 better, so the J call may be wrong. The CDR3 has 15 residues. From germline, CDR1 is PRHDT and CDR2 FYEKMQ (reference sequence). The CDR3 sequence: CASSRSWSSYNEQYF. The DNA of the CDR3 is TGTGCCAGCAGTCGATCGTGGAGCTCCTACAATGAGCAGTACTTC.

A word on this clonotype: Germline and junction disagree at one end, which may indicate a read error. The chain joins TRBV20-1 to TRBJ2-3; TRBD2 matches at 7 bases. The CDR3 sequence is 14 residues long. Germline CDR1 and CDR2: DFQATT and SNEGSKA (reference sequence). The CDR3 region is CSACPASGRDTQYF. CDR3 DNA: TGCAGTGCCTGCCCGGCTAGCGGCAGAGATACACAGTATTTT.

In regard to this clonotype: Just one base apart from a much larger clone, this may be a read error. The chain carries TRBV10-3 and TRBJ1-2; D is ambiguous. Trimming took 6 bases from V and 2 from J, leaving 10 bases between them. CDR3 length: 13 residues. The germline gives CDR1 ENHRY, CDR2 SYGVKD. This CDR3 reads CAIRDGENYGYTF. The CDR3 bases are TGTGCCATCAGAGACGGGGAGAACTATGGCTACACCTTC.

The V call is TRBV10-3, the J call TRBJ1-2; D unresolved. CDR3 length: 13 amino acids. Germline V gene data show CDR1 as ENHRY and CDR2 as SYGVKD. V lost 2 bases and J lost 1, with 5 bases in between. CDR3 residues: CAISEGSNYGYTF. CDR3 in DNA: TGTGCCATCAGTGAGGGCAGTAACTATGGCTACACCTTC.

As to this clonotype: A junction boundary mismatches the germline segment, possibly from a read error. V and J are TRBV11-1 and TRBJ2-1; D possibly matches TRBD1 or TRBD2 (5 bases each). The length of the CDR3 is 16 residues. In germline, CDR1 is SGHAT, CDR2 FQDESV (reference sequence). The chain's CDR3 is CGSSLLSGSKEDEQFF. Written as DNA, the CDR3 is TGTGGCAGCAGTTTATTATCAGGGAGTAAAGAGGATGAGCAGTTCTTC.

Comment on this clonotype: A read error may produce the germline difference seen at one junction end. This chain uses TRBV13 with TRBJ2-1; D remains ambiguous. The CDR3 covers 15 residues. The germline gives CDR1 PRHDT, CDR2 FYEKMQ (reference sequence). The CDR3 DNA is TGTGTCAGCAGTCGATCGTGGAGCTCCTACAATGAGCAGTTCTTC. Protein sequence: CVSSRSWSSYNEQFF.

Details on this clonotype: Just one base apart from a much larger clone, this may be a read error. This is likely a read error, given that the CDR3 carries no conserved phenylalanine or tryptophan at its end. CDR3 DNA: TGCAGCGTTGATGGGGGCGAGGGGCAGTTCTTA. This sequence encodes CSVDGGEGQFL. The rearrangement links TRBV29-1 to TRBJ2-1; tentative D call: TRBD1 (6 bases). Germline CDR1 and CDR2: SQVTM and ANQGSEA. V was clipped by 3 bases and J by 12 bases, with 12 bases between them. The CDR3 is made up of 11 amino acids.

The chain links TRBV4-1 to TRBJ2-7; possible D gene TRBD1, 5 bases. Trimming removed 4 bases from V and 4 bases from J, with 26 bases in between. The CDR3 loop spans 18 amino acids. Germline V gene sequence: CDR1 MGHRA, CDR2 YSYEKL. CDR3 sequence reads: CASSLECTRTWSGYEQYF. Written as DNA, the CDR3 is TGCGCCAGCAGCCTAGAATGTACCCGGACATGGTCTGGGTACGAGCAGTACTTC.